This is a list of T cell receptor beta chains from one sample in a study of cytomegalovirus exposure and HLA in healthy donors. TCRdb's table, derived via immunoSEQ multiplex PCR, lists solely in-frame clones and lacks some. The data hold fewer than 200,000 clones, with approximately 86% observed a single time. Source material: PBMCs. These receptors all stem from a man between 18 and 29 years old in good health and CMV-seropositive. CDR3s include the opening cysteine and the closing phenylalanine or tryptophan. A D gene is named only where the DNA matches it firmly. Expanded clones get a size class; other rows say once, few or many, or leave the size out.

>NA|TRBD1|TRBJ2-1|TRBV10-3
CAISEPGTAFFF
TGTGCCATCAGTGAGCCCGGGACAGCCTTCTTCTTC
>NA|TRBD1|TRBJ2-1|TRBV14
CASSMTGGWDEQFF
TGTGCCAGCAGCATGACAGGGGGCTGGGATGAGCAGTTCTTC
>once|TRBD2|TRBJ2-7|TRBV7-2
CASSESRLAATYEQYF
TGTGCCAGCAGCGAGTCCCGGCTAGCGGCAACCTACGAGCAGTACTTC
>once|NA|TRBJ1-1|TRBV6-5
CASSPGLKTEAFF
TGTGCCAGCAGCCCAGGGCTTAAGACTGAAGCTTTCTTT
>NA|TRBD2|TRBJ2-7|TRBV6-5
CASRPYLAGTYEQYF
TGTGCCAGCAGGCCATACCTAGCGGGAACCTACGAGCAGTACTTC
>NA|NA|TRBJ1-2|TRBV28
CASSLQGMGYTF
TGTGCCAGCAGTTTACAGGGGATGGGCTACACCTTC
>NA|NA|TRBJ1-5|TRBV22-1
CPGSGTTIGTASNQPQHF
TGTCCTGGGAGCGGAACTACCATCGGGACAGCTAGCAATCAGCCCCAGCATTTT
>NA|NA|TRBJ1-5|TRBV10-2
CASSVIPDQPQHF
TGCGCCAGCAGCGTCATTCCGGATCAGCCCCAGCATTTT
>NA|NA|TRBJ2-2|TRBV19
CASSERSNTGELFF
TGTGCCAGTAGTGAGCGTTCGAACACCGGGGAGCTGTTTTTT
>NA|NA|TRBJ1-1|TRBV27
CATEVGTEAFF
TGTGCCACCGAGGTGGGCACTGAAGCTTTCTTT
>NA|NA|TRBJ1-2|TRBV18
CASSPSRDLVGYTF
TGTGCCAGCTCACCATCCCGGGACTTAGTAGGCTACACCTTC
>NA|TRBD1|TRBJ1-2|TRBV9
CASSVGTGGYYGYTF
TGTGCCAGCAGCGTCGGGACAGGGGGTTACTATGGCTACACCTTC
>NA|TRBD1|TRBJ1-1|TRBV7-9
CASSLGTGLNTEAFF
TGTGCCAGCAGCTTAGGGACAGGGTTGAACACTGAAGCTTTCTTT
>once|NA|TRBJ2-1|TRBV7-9
CASSHVWTNRGNEQFF
TGTGCCAGCAGCCATGTCTGGACTAATAGGGGCAATGAGCAGTTCTTC
>NA|NA|TRBJ2-1|TRBV5-4
CASSPDSLPYNEQFF
TGTGCCAGCAGCCCCGACAGCCTCCCCTACAATGAGCAGTTCTTC
>NA|TRBD2|TRBJ2-1|TRBV7-2
CASSPRAGEYNEQFF
TGTGCCAGCAGCCCTAGGGCGGGAGAGTACAATGAGCAGTTCTTC
>NA|NA|TRBJ1-5|TRBV7-6
CASSLAGGVGQPQHF
TGTGCCAGCAGCTTAGCTGGGGGGGTTGGTCAGCCCCAGCATTTT
>few|TRBD1|TRBJ1-2|TRBV16
CASSQGTDPAGYTF
TGTGCCAGCAGCCAAGGGACAGACCCCGCTGGCTACACCTTC
>NA|NA|TRBJ2-1|TRBV27
CASSLSREYNEQFF
TGTGCCAGCAGTTTATCTCGGGAGTACAATGAGCAGTTCTTC
>NA|NA|TRBJ1-5|TRBV6-1
CATRDQGQPQHF
TGTGCCACTAGGGATCAGGGACAGCCCCAGCATTTT
>NA|NA|TRBJ1-2|TRBV27
CASSFRTENYGYTF
TGTGCCAGCAGTTTCCGGACAGAAAACTATGGCTACACCTTC
>once|TRBD2|TRBJ2-4|TRBV7-2
CASSLELAGARNIQYF
TGTGCCAGCAGCTTAGAACTAGCGGGAGCGAGAAACATTCAGTACTTC
>NA|NA|TRBJ2-3|TRBV18
CASSPRVQDTQYF
TGTGCCAGCTCACCAAGAGTTCAAGATACGCAGTATTTT
>NA|TRBD2|TRBJ2-1|TRBV7-2
CASSLALAGASEQFF
TGTGCCAGCAGCTTAGCCCTAGCGGGAGCGAGTGAGCAGTTCTTC
>NA|NA|TRBJ2-1|TRBV2
CASSDSSGSSYNEQFF
TGTGCCAGCAGTGATTCGTCGGGTAGCTCCTACAATGAGCAGTTCTTC
>NA|NA|TRBJ1-2|TRBV7-9
CASSPSSSDSSGGYTF
TGTGCCAGCAGCCCTTCTTCTTCGGACTCTTCGGGTGGCTACACCTTC